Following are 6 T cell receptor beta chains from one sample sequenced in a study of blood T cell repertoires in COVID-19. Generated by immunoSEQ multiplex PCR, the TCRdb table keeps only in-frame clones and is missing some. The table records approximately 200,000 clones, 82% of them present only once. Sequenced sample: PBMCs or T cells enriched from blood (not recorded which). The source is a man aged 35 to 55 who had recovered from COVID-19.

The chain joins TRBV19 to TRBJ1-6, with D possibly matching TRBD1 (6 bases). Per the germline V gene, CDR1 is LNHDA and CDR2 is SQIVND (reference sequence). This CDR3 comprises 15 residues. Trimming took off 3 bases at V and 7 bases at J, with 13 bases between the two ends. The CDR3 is CASSIPRTANSPLHF. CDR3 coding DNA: TGTGCCAGTAGTATTCCCCGGACAGCCAATTCACCCCTCCACTTT.

The CDR3 reads CASSSVQETQYF. The DNA for the CDR3 is TGTGCCAGCAGCTCCGTCCAAGAGACCCAGTACTTC. The chain links TRBV7-2 to TRBJ2-5; no firm D call. This CDR3 is 12 amino acids long. The germline gives CDR1 SGHTA, CDR2 FQGNSA. Trimming pared 4 bases from V and 1 base from J, leaving 4 bases between.

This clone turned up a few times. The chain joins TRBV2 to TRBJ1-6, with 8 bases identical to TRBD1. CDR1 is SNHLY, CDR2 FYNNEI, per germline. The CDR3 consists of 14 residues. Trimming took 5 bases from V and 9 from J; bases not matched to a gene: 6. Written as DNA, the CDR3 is TGTGCCAGCAGTACCCAGGGGGCTGGTTCACCCCTCCACTTT. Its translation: CASSTQGAGSPLHF.

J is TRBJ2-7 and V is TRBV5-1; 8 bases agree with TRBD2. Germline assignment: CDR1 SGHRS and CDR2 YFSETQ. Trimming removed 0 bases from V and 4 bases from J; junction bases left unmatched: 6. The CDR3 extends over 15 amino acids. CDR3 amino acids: CASSLESGSWYEQYV. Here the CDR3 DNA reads TGCGCCAGCAGCTTGGAGAGCGGGAGTTGGTACGAGCAGTACGTC.

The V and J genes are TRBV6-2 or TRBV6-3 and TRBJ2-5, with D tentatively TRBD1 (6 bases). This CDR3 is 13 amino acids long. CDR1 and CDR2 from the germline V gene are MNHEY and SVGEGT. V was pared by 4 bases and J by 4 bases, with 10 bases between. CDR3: CASSSTGIETQYF. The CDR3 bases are TGTGCCAGCAGTTCCACAGGGATAGAGACCCAGTACTTC.

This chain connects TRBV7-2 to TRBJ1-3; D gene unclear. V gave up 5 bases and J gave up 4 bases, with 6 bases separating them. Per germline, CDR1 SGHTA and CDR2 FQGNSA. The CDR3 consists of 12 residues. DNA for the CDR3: TGTGCCAGCAGCCCCCTAGGAAACACCATATATTTT. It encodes CASSPLGNTIYF. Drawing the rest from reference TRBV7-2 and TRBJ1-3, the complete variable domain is GAGVSQSPSNKVTEKGKDVELRCDPISGHTALYWYRQSLGQGLEFLIYFQGNSAPDKSGLPSDRFSAERTGGSVSTLTIQRTQQEDSAVYLCASSPLGNTIYFGEGSWLTVV.